Each of the 17 T cell receptor beta chains below was sequenced from the same sample in a study of control samples from healthy donors and cancer patients. Measured with immunoSEQ multiplex PCR; TCRdb has only the in-frame clones, and not every one. The table records about 120,000 clones, 80% to 95% of them present only once. The sample consisted of blood. The receptors originated from a man aged 18 to 30 in good health.

V gene TRBV19 combines with J gene TRBJ1-5; no clear D gene. CDR3 length: 17 amino acids. The V end was cut by 1 base, the J end by 6 bases, with 19 bases between. The germline V gene encodes CDR1 LNHDA and CDR2 SQIVND (reference sequence). Written as DNA, the CDR3 is TGTGCCAGTAGTATAGGGGTACGGTATGGATTGGGTCAGCCCCAGCATTTT. It translates to CASSIGVRYGLGQPQHF.

V gene TRBV19 combines with J gene TRBJ2-7; D is perhaps TRBD2 (5 bases). CDR1 and CDR2 (germline): LNHDA, SQIVND (reference sequence). CDR3 length: 11 residues. V lost 6 bases to trimming and J lost 5 bases, with 8 bases between them. The CDR3 nucleotides read TGTGCCAGTAGGGCAGCGGACGAGCAGTACTTC. This encodes CASRAADEQYF. Full variable domain (outside the CDR3, taken from reference TRBV19 and TRBJ2-7): DGGITQSPKYLFRKEGQNVTLSCEQNLNHDAMYWYRQDPGQGLRLIYYSQIVNDFQKGDIAEGYSVSREKKESFPLTVTSAQKNPTAFYLCASRAADEQYFGPGTRLTVT.

V is TRBV18 and J is TRBJ1-5, with TRBD1 matching over 9 bases. The germline CDR1 and CDR2 sequences are KGHSH and LQKENI. This CDR3 comprises 15 residues. The ends lost 3 bases at V and 6 bases at J; junction bases unmatched: 6. As DNA, the CDR3 is TGTGCCAGCTCACCGGGACAGGGTGATATTCAGCCCCAGCATTTT. This translates into CASSPGQGDIQPQHF.

The V gene is TRBV30, the J gene TRBJ2-7; D possibly corresponds to TRBD1 (6 bases). V gave up 4 bases and J gave up 3 bases, with 7 bases separating them. The length of the CDR3 is 11 residues. Germline V lookup: CDR1 GTSNPN, CDR2 SVGIG (reference sequence). The CDR3 sequence is CAWKDSYEQYF. CDR3 DNA sequence: TGTGCCTGGAAGGACAGCTACGAGCAGTACTTC.

V usage is TRBV2 and J usage is TRBJ2-1; the D gene is possibly TRBD1 (5 bases). Germline-derived CDR1 and CDR2 are SNHLY and FYNNEI. V dropped 6 bases and J dropped 6 bases, with 6 bases sitting between them. The CDR3 has 11 residues. The DNA for the CDR3 is TGTGCCAGCAGAACAGGCAATGAGCAGTTCTTC. The encoded protein is CASRTGNEQFF.

The chain uses TRBV11-3 and TRBJ2-2, with unresolved D. Trimming shortened V by 2 bases and J by 5 bases, and 3 bases separated the two germline ends. CDR3 size: 12 residues. In germline, CDR1 is SGHNT, CDR2 YENEEA. CDR3 DNA: TGTGCCAGCAGCTTACGAACCGGGGAGCTGTTTTTT. Its translation: CASSLRTGELFF.

The chain uses TRBV9 and TRBJ1-2; D not resolved. V was pared by 4 bases and J by 2 bases, with 15 bases between. The CDR3 is 15 amino acids. From germline, CDR1 is SGDLS and CDR2 YYNGEE. CDR3 region: CASSPALGKNYGYTF. DNA of the CDR3: TGTGCCAGCAGCCCTGCTCTGGGGAAAAACTATGGCTACACCTTC.

This clone has just one count. The chain has TRBV6-5 and TRBJ1-2; 7 bases align to TRBD1. The CDR3 runs to 13 residues. V trimming: 7 bases; J trimming: 6 bases; junction bases outside the gene matches: 8. Germline V CDR1 and CDR2: MNHEY, SVGAGI. The CDR3 loop reads CASTTGAGDGYTF. The CDR3 coding sequence is TGTGCCAGCACTACAGGGGCAGGGGATGGCTACACCTTC.

The chain combines TRBV5-1 with TRBJ1-2; 9 bases align to TRBD1. V shed 0 bases and J 5 bases; nucleotides not matched to a gene: 2. CDR1 SGHRS and CDR2 YFSETQ come from the germline V gene. The CDR3 is made up of 14 amino acids. CDR3: CASSLGTGVYGYTF. In DNA, the CDR3 is TGCGCCAGCAGCTTGGGGACAGGGGTTTATGGCTACACCTTC.

This chain uses TRBV20-1 with TRBJ1-5, with 7 bases identical to TRBD1. Germline V CDR1 and CDR2: DFQATT, SNEGSKA (reference sequence). Losses at the gene ends were 3 bases for V and 6 bases for J; bases not matched to a gene: 8. This CDR3 is 14 amino acids long. DNA for the CDR3: TGCAGTGCTAGTCCGGGACAGTTGAGTCAGCCCCAGCATTTT. The encoded protein is CSASPGQLSQPQHF.

This chain links TRBV9 with TRBJ1-1; D is unresolved. This CDR3 is built from 13 residues. The germline V gene encodes CDR1 SGDLS and CDR2 YYNGEE. V shed 0 bases and J shed 4 bases, with 7 bases lying between them. The CDR3 sequence: CASSVVQITEAFF. In nucleotides, the CDR3 is TGTGCCAGCAGCGTAGTCCAAATCACTGAAGCTTTCTTT. The complete variable domain, with remaining parts taken from reference TRBV9 and TRBJ1-1, reads DSGVTQTPKHLITATGQRVTLRCSPRSGDLSVYWYQQSLDQGLQFLIQYYNGEERAKGNILERFSAQQFPDLHSELNLSSLELGDSALYFCASSVVQITEAFFGQGTRLTVV.

This chain uses TRBV20-1 with TRBJ1-3, with unresolved D. The germline V gene encodes CDR1 DFQATT and CDR2 SNEGSKA (reference sequence). The CDR3 runs to 13 residues. V lost 3 bases and J lost 0, with 6 bases in between. The CDR3, as DNA: TGCAGTGCTAGTGTCGGCTCTGGAAACACCATATATTTT. Translation gives CSASVGSGNTIYF.

The V gene is TRBV6-4, the J gene TRBJ1-6, with 7 bases matching TRBD1. CDR1 and CDR2 from the germline V gene are MRHNA and SNTAGT. The CDR3 loop spans 16 amino acids. V trimming: 0 bases; J trimming: 5 bases; junction bases outside the gene matches: 4. DNA for the CDR3: TGTGCCAGCAGTGACTCGACGACAGGGCATAATTCACCCCTCCACTTT. Translated, it gives CASSDSTTGHNSPLHF.

The chain joins TRBV18 to TRBJ2-3; 9 bases fit TRBD2. Germline-derived CDR1 and CDR2 are KGHSH and LQKENI. V was clipped by 1 base and J by 4 bases; unmatched bases: 6. This CDR3 is 16 amino acids long. The CDR3 bases are TGTGCCAGCTCACCACGGATAGCGGGGGAGGCAGATACGCAGTATTTT. The encoded protein is CASSPRIAGEADTQYF.

V and J are TRBV5-1 and TRBJ2-1; 14 bases match TRBD2. Per the germline V gene, CDR1 is SGHRS and CDR2 is YFSETQ. The CDR3 covers 18 residues. J lost 0 bases, V lost 4 bases, and 6 bases had no gene match. The CDR3 here is CASSPRTSGGSSYNEQFF. The CDR3 DNA follows: TGCGCCAGCAGCCCTCGGACTAGCGGGGGGAGCTCCTACAATGAGCAGTTCTTC.

This clone was seen a handful of times. The chain has TRBV19 and TRBJ1-2; 8 bases are a match to TRBD1. The CDR3 length is 14 residues. CDR1 is LNHDA, CDR2 SQIVND, per germline (reference sequence). V lost 7 bases and J lost 3; bases outside the gene matches: 7. In nucleotides, the CDR3 is TGTGCCAGTACCTCGGACAGGGCTCACTATGGCTACACCTTC. Its protein product is CASTSDRAHYGYTF.

The rearrangement links TRBV7-2 to TRBJ2-7, with TRBD2 matching 9 bases. This CDR3 spans 13 amino acids. V was pared by 5 bases and J by 5 bases, with 4 bases of the junction left unmatched. CDR1 and CDR2 from the germline V gene are SGHTA and FQGNSA. The CDR3 loop is CASSRVAGDEQYF. The CDR3 DNA reads TGTGCCAGCAGCCGTGTAGCGGGAGACGAGCAGTACTTC.